This TCR beta chain was sequenced during a study of CD8+CD57+ T cells in acquired aplastic anemia. Study-level points and caveats: Significance was not reached for CD8+ Simpson's diversity between patients and controls.

Germline V CDR1 and CDR2: DFQATT, SNEGSKA (reference sequence). Trimming shortened V by 4 bases and J by 1 base, and 11 bases separated the two germline ends. This CDR3 spans 13 amino acids. It was genomic DNA that served as the template for profiling TCR beta VDJ and CDR3. TCRdb independently ran MiXCR on the reads; one entry per CDR3 protein. The data show 300,000 or so distinct CDR3 sequences, roughly three fifths seen once. As regards this clonotype: Its target is unknown.

The specimen was sorted CD4+, CD8+, or CD8+CD57+ T cells (not recorded which) from PBMCs. The genes are TRBV20-1 and TRBJ2-7; TRBD2 is a possible D gene (6 bases). This clonotype was sampled from a human donor with severe aplastic anemia or a healthy control (not recorded which). The CDR3 reads CSAKGGESYEQYF. The CDR3 DNA follows: TGCAGTGCTAAAGGAGGGGAATCCTACGAGCAGTACTTC.